The present T cell receptor beta chain was sequenced within a study of CD8+ T cells in alopecia areata. In the study overall: Treatment ran 6 to 18 months, with 6 months of follow-up afterward. Overall study results and limits: Only a single nonresponder existed, so baseline CD8+ expansion links stay unclear. Treatment with tofacitinib significantly lowered scalp clonality and reduced expanded CD8+ clones among the top 100.

The treatment: oral pan-JAK inhibitor, 5-10 mg twice daily. TCR sequencing used cDNA made by reverse transcription of extracted RNA. Method: immunoSEQ multiplex PCR; TCRdb's copy keeps in-frame clones and lacks some. The table shows fewer than 250,000 clones, with around 56% occurring only once. Trimming cost V 5 bases and J 3 bases; bases outside gene matches: 3. Germline V CDR1 and CDR2: MNHEY, SVGAGI. This CDR3 is 14 amino acids long. This clone has only a few counts. Its target is unknown. The sample was CD4+ T cells sorted from blood, taken at week 4, from a patient treated with tofacitinib. The receptor was isolated from a human donor with alopecia areata. This rearrangement joins TRBV6-5 to TRBJ1-3; TRBD1 aligns across 8 bases. The CDR3 is CASSNDRGGNTIYF. The CDR3 nucleotides are TGTGCCAGCAGTAACGACAGGGGTGGAAACACCATATATTTT.